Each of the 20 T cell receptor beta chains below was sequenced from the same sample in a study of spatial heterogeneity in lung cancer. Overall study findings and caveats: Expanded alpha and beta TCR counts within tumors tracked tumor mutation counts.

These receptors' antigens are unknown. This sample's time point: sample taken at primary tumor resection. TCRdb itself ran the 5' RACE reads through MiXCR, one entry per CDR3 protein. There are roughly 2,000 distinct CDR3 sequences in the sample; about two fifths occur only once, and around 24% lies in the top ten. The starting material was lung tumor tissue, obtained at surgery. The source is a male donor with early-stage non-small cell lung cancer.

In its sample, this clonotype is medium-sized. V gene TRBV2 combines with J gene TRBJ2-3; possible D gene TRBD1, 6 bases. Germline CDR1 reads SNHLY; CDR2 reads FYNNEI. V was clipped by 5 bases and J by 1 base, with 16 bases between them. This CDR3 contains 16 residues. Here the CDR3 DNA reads TGTGCCAGCAGTCAAATCCAGGGGCCCGGCACAGATACGCAGTATTTT. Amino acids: CASSQIQGPGTDTQYF.

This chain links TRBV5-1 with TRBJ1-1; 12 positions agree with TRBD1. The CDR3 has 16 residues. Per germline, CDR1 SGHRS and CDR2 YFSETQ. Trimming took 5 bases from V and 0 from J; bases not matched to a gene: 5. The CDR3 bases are TGCGCCAGCAGTCGGGGACAGGGGGCTGTGAACACTGAAGCTTTCTTT. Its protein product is CASSRGQGAVNTEAFF.

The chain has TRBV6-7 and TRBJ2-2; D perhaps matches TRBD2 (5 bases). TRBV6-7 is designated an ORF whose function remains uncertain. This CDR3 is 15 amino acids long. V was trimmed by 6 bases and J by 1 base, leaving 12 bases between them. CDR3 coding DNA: TGTGCCAGCAGCCGATACCGGGGGAACACCGGGGAGCTGTTTTTT. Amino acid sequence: CASSRYRGNTGELFF.

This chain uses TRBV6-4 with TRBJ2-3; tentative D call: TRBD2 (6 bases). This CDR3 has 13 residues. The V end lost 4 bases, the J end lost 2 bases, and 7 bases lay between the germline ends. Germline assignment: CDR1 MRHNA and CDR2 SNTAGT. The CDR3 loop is CASSVDYTDTQYF. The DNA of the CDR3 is TGTGCCAGCAGTGTGGACTACACAGATACGCAGTATTTT.

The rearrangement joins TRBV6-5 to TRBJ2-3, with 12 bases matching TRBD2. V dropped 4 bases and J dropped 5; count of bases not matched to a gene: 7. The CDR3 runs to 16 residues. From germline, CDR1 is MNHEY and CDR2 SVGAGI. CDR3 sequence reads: CASSSTSGRILDTQYF. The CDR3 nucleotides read TGTGCCAGCAGTTCGACTAGCGGGAGAATTTTAGATACGCAGTATTTT.

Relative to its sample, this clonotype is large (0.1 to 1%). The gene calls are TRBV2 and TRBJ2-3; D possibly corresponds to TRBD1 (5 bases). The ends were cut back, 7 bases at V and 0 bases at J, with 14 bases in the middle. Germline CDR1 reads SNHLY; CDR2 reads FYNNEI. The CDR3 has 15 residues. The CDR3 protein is CASTHTGQSTDTQYF. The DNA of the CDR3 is TGTGCCAGCACCCATACCGGACAAAGCACAGATACGCAGTATTTT.

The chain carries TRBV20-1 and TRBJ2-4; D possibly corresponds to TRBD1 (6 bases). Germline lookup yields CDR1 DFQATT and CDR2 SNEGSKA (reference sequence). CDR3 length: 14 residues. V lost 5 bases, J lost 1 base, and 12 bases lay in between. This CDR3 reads CSAQQGWAKNIQYF. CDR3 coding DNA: TGCAGTGCTCAACAGGGATGGGCCAAAAACATTCAGTACTTC.

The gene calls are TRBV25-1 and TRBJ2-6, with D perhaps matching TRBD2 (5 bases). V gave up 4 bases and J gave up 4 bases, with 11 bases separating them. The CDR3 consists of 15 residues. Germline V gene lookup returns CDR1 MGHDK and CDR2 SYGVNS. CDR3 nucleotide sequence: TGTGCCAGCAGTGCGACGGGAAAAGGGGCCAACGTCCTGACTTTC. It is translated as CASSATGKGANVLTF.

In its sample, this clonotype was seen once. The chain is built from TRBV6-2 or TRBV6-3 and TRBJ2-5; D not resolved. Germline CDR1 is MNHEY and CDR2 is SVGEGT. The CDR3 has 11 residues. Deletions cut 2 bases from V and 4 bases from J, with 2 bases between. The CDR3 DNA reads TGTGCCAGCAGTTACGGAGAGACCCAGTACTTC. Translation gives CASSYGETQYF.

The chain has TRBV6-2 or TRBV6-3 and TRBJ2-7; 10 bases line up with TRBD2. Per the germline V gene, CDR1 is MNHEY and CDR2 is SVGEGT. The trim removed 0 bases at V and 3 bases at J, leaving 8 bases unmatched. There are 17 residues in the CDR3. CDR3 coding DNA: TGTGCCAGCAGTTACTCGAGTAGTAGCGGGAGGATCTACGAGCAGTACTTC. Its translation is CASSYSSSSGRIYEQYF.

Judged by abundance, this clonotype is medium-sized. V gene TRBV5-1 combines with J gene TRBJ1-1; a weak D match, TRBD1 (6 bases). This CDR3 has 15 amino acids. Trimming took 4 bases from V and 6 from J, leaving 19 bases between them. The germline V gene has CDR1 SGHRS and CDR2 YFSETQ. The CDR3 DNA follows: TGCGCCAGCAGCCCCAGTGTATCGGGGGGCGCTGAAGCTTTCTTT. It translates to CASSPSVSGGAEAFF. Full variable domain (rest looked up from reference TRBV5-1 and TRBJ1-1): KAGVTQTPRYLIKTRGQQVTLSCSPISGHRSVSWYQQTPGQGLQFLFEYFSETQRNKGNFPGRFSGRQFSNSRSEMNVSTLELGDSALYLCASSPSVSGGAEAFFGQGTRLTVV.

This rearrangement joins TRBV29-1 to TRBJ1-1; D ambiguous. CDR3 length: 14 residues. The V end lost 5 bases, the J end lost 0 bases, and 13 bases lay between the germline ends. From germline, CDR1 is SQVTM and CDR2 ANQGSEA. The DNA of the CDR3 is TGCAGCGTTCAGGCGGTTAACATGAACACTGAAGCTTTCTTT. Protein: CSVQAVNMNTEAFF.

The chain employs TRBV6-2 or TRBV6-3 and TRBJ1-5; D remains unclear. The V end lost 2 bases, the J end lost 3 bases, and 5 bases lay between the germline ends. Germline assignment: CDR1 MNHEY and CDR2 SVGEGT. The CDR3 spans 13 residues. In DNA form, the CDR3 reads TGTGCCAGCAGTTACGCGGACAATCAGCCCCAGCATTTT. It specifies CASSYADNQPQHF.

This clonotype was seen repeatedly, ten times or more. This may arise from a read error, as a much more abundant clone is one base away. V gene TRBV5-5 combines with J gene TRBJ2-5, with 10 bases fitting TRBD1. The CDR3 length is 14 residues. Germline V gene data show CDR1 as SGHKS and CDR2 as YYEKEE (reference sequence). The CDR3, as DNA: TGTGTCAGCAGCCTCGACAGGGGGCCGGAGACCCAGTACTTC. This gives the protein CVSSLDRGPETQYF.

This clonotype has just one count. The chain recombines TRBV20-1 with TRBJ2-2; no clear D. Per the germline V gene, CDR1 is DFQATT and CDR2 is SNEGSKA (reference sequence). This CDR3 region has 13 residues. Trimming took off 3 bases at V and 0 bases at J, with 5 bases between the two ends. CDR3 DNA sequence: TGCAGTGCTAGGTATCCGAACACCGGGGAGCTGTTTTTT. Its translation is CSARYPNTGELFF.

Here the CDR3 DNA reads TGTGCCAGCAGTGAGACAGGGACTGGGGCCAACGTCCTGACTTTC. Amino acid sequence: CASSETGTGANVLTF. The V and J genes are TRBV2 and TRBJ2-6, with 7 bases aligning to TRBD1. This CDR3 is 15 amino acids long. Germline V gene sequence: CDR1 SNHLY, CDR2 FYNNEI. Trimming took 3 bases from V and 2 from J; bases not matched to a gene: 1.

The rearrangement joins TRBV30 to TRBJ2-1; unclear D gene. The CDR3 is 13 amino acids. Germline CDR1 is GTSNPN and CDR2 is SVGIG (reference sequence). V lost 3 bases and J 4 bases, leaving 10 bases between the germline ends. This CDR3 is CAWSAGPYNEQFF. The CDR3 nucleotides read TGTGCCTGGAGCGCCGGACCGTACAATGAGCAGTTCTTC.

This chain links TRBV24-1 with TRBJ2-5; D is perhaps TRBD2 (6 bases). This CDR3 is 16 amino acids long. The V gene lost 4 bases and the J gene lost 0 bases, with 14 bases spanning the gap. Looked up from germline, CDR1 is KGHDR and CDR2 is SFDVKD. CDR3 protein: CATSDRGTANQETQYF. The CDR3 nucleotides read TGTGCCACCAGTGACCGCGGGACGGCTAACCAAGAGACCCAGTACTTC.

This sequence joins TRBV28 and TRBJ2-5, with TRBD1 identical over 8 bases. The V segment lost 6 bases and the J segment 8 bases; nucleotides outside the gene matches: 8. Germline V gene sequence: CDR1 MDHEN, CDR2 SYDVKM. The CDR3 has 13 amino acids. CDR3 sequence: CASSRTGSVTQYF. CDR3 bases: TGTGCCAGCAGCCGGACAGGGTCAGTTACCCAGTACTTC.

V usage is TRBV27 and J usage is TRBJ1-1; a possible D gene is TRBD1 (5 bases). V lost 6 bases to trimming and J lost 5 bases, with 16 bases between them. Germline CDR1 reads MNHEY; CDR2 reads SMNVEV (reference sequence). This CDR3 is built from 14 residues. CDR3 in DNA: TGTGCCAGCAGCCGGGGAGGGGTCGGAACTGAAGCTTTCTTT. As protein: CASSRGGVGTEAFF.